These 8 T cell receptor beta chains were all obtained from the same sample, sequenced in a study of OX40 agonist ivuxolimab in advanced cancers. The repertoire was sequenced with immunoSEQ multiplex PCR; TCRdb's copy has only in-frame clones and lacks some. The profile shows approximately 160,000 clones, 94% of them singletons. The material was CD4+ or CD8+ T cells sorted from blood, obtained in a trial of the OX40 agonist ivuxolimab. All receptors derive from an adult with an advanced solid tumor such as melanoma, head and neck, liver or kidney cancer.

The chain is built from TRBV7-2 and TRBJ2-5; 8 bases agree with TRBD1. This CDR3 has 15 amino acids. CDR1 SGHTA and CDR2 FQGNSA come from the germline V gene. V lost 0 bases to trimming and J lost 4 bases; unmatched junction nucleotides: 4. The CDR3 DNA follows: TGTGCCAGCAGCTTAGCGCCAGGGGGCCTAGAGACCCAGTACTTC. Amino acids: CASSLAPGGLETQYF.

The chain couples TRBV18 to TRBJ1-3, with a possible D match to TRBD1 (6 bases). Trimming left V 2 bases short and J 0 bases short, with 11 bases between. The CDR3 contains 16 residues. Germline V CDR1 and CDR2: KGHSH, LQKENI. CDR3 loop: CASSPEDSSSGNTIYF. The CDR3 bases are TGTGCCAGCTCACCAGAGGACAGTAGCTCTGGAAACACCATATATTTT.

V is TRBV29-1 and J is TRBJ1-1; a weak D match, TRBD1 (6 bases). CDR1 is SQVTM and CDR2 is ANQGSEA in the germline V gene. The CDR3 contains 13 residues. With 6 bases removed from V and 2 bases from J, the gap between germline ends came to 13 bases. In DNA, the CDR3 is TGCAGCGTGAGCATGACAGGAAACACTGAAGCTTTCTTT. Translation: CSVSMTGNTEAFF.

The rearrangement links TRBV6-5 to TRBJ2-3; possibly TRBD2 for D (6 bases). The CDR3 is 14 residues long. V lost 5 bases and J 3 bases, leaving 12 bases between the germline ends. The germline V gene has CDR1 MNHEY and CDR2 SVGAGI. The CDR3 bases are TGTGCCAGCAGTGCTCGACTAGTAACAGATACGCAGTATTTT. Amino acids: CASSARLVTDTQYF.

The chain is built from TRBV10-2 and TRBJ1-6; D perhaps matches TRBD1 (5 bases). The CDR3 has 14 residues. Germline CDR1 and CDR2: WSHSY and SAAADI. V lost 6 bases to trimming and J lost 4 bases, with 10 bases between them. CDR3 residues: CASSSDIYNSPLHF. For the CDR3, the DNA is TGCGCCAGCAGCTCGGACATTTATAATTCACCCCTCCACTTT.

The genes are TRBV30 and TRBJ1-1; D ambiguous. This CDR3 has 13 residues. V lost 2 bases, J lost 0 bases, and 7 bases lay in between. Germline-derived CDR1 and CDR2 are GTSNPN and SVGIG (reference sequence). CDR3: CAWSSTVNTEAFF. DNA of the CDR3: TGTGCCTGGAGTTCTACAGTGAACACTGAAGCTTTCTTT.

Here the CDR3 DNA reads TGTGCCTGGAGTGGACTAGCGGGAGCGTCAGGGTACGAGCAGTACTTC. Its protein product is CAWSGLAGASGYEQYF. The V gene is TRBV30, the J gene TRBJ2-7, with TRBD2 identical over 12 bases. The junction had 8 bases not matched to a gene; V was cut back by 1 base and J by 4 bases. Germline loops: CDR1 GTSNPN, CDR2 SVGIG (reference sequence). The CDR3 consists of 16 residues.

This chain links TRBV7-6 with TRBJ2-3, with 9 bases lining up with TRBD2. The trim removed 7 bases at V and 4 bases at J, leaving 18 bases unmatched. The CDR3 has 18 residues. CDR1 is SGHVS and CDR2 is FNYEAQ in the germline V gene. The CDR3 here is CASTPLGWPSGVSDTQYF. CDR3 sequence (DNA): TGTGCCAGCACTCCCTTGGGGTGGCCTAGCGGGGTTTCAGATACGCAGTATTTT.